Listed below are T cell receptor beta chains from one sample, sequenced in a study of Graves' ophthalmopathy and Graves' hyperthyroidism. TCRdb fed the multiplex PCR reads into MiXCR, producing one record per CDR3 protein. The table has about 740,000 distinct CDR3 sequences, roughly 41% seen once. The material sequenced was peripheral blood. The receptors were sampled from an adult man with Graves' ophthalmopathy. Both conserved end residues are part of each CDR3. A D gene is named only where the DNA matches it firmly. Expanded clones get a size class; other rows say once, few or many, or leave the size out.

>TRBJ2-7|TRBV7-9|-|few
CASSIDTTPYEQYF
TGTGCCAGCAGCATCGACACAACCCCCTACGAGCAGTACTTC
>TRBJ1-2|TRBV9|TRBD1|many
CASSAHSGTGGFGYTF
TGTGCCAGCAGCGCCCACTCTGGGACAGGGGGATTTGGCTACACCTTC
>TRBJ1-1|TRBV27|-|-
CASSLLDFTASNTEAFF
TGTGCCAGCAGTTTACTCGATTTCACTGCAAGTAACACTGAAGCTTTCTTT
>TRBJ1-1|TRBV29-1|-|many
CGTGKADHTEAFF
TGCGGAACAGGGAAAGCCGATCACACTGAAGCTTTCTTT
>TRBJ2-7|TRBV12-3/TRBV12-4|-|-
CASSPHPSSYEQYF
TGTGCCAGCAGCCCCCACCCGAGCTCCTACGAGCAGTACTTC
>TRBJ1-2|TRBV20-1|-|few
CSAGAQEAGYGYTF
TGCAGTGCTGGAGCCCAAGAAGCGGGGTATGGCTACACCTTC
>TRBJ2-1|TRBV29-1|-|-
CSVETLGEQFF
TGCAGCGTTGAAACTTTAGGGGAGCAGTTCTTC
>TRBJ1-1|TRBV6-5|-|many
CASSREGTEAFF
TGTGCCAGCAGCCGGGAGGGCACTGAAGCTTTCTTT
>TRBJ2-1|TRBV7-9|-|-
CASSFDAGDEQFF
TGTGCCAGCAGCTTTGATGCCGGGGATGAGCAGTTCTTC
>TRBJ1-2|TRBV7-9|TRBD1|few
CASSQAGTGPNYGYTF
TGCGCCAGCAGCCAAGCCGGGACAGGGCCCAACTATGGCTACACCTTC
>TRBJ2-5|TRBV20-1|-|-
CSARDPIRGWETQYF
TGCAGTGCTAGAGATCCTATTAGGGGTTGGGAGACCCAGTACTTC
>TRBJ2-5|TRBV6-6|TRBD1|-
CASSTTGTGDTQYF
TGTGCCAGCAGTACCACCGGGACAGGGGATACCCAGTACTTC
>TRBJ1-2|TRBV10-3|-|-
CAISPGPRVLGGYTF
TGTGCCATCAGCCCGGGACCGCGGGTCTTGGGCGGCTACACCTTC
>TRBJ1-5|TRBV12-3/TRBV12-4|-|many
CASSDGQPQHF
TGTGCCAGCAGTGACGGGCAGCCCCAGCATTTT
>TRBJ2-5|TRBV27|-|-
CASKSRGMLETQYF
TGTGCCAGCAAGTCACGGGGTATGTTGGAGACCCAGTACTTC
>TRBJ1-3|TRBV5-1|-|-
CASSLVADVGNTIYF
TGCGCCAGCAGCTTGGTAGCCGACGTGGGAAACACCATATATTTT
>TRBJ1-1|TRBV7-9|-|-
CASSTIRGSYTEAFF
TGTGCCAGCAGCACCATCCGGGGTTCCTACACTGAAGCTTTCTTT
>TRBJ2-2|TRBV19|TRBD2|-
CASSMPPSGINTGELFF
TGTGCCAGTAGTATGCCGCCGAGCGGGATAAACACCGGGGAGCTGTTTTTT
>TRBJ2-2|TRBV20-1|TRBD1|-
CSAAPLGQGVTGELFF
TGCAGTGCCGCCCCCCTGGGTCAGGGGGTCACCGGGGAGCTGTTTTTT
>TRBJ1-3|TRBV7-9|-|few
CASSLGGAAGNTIYF
TGTGCCAGCAGCTTAGGTGGGGCAGCTGGAAACACCATATATTTT
>TRBJ1-4|TRBV7-2|-|-
CASSHREPNEKLLF
TGTGCCAGCAGCCACCGGGAGCCCAATGAAAAACTGCTTTTT
>TRBJ2-2|TRBV7-2|-|once
CASSSGGGVATEELFF
TGTGCCAGCAGCTCAGGAGGCGGGGTGGCCACCGAGGAGCTGTTTTTT
>TRBJ2-5|TRBV25-1|TRBD1|many
CASSPPGTGSETQYF
TGTGCCAGCAGTCCTCCCGGGACAGGTTCGGAGACCCAGTACTTC
>TRBJ2-2|TRBV25-1|TRBD2|-
CASRHTSGSTGELFF
TGTGCCAGCAGACACACTAGCGGGAGCACCGGGGAGCTGTTTTTT
>TRBJ2-7|TRBV7-9|TRBD1|-
CASSFLGTDSYEQYF
TGTGCCAGCAGCTTCCTTGGGACAGACTCCTACGAGCAGTACTTC
>TRBJ2-4|TRBV29-1|TRBD2|few
CSAATSEVRNIQYF
TGCAGCGCCGCGACTAGCGAGGTCAGAAACATTCAGTACTTC
>TRBJ2-3|TRBV29-1|-|-
CSVEGLSESPDTQYF
TGCAGCGTTGAAGGGCTCAGCGAGTCACCAGATACGCAGTATTTT
>TRBJ2-7|TRBV7-9|-|many
CASSPGGYEQYF
TGTGCCAGCAGCCCTGGTGGTTACGAGCAGTACTTC
>TRBJ1-2|TRBV7-9|TRBD1|few
CASDSRDRGRGEYGYTF
TGTGCCAGCGACAGCCGGGACAGGGGGCGCGGAGAATATGGCTACACCTTC
>TRBJ2-7|TRBV10-2|TRBD1|few
CASRDSIGTGHSYEQYF
TGCGCCAGCAGAGACAGCATAGGGACAGGGCACTCCTACGAGCAGTACTTC
>TRBJ2-1|TRBV25-1|-|few
CASSEETVNEQFF
TGTGCCAGCAGTGAAGAGACGGTAAATGAGCAGTTCTTC
>TRBJ1-2|TRBV7-9|TRBD1|few
CASSPWDRVVENYGYTF
TGTGCCAGCAGCCCCTGGGACAGGGTTGTGGAGAACTATGGCTACACCTTC
>TRBJ1-5|TRBV24-1|-|-
CATSDPGIYNQPQHF
TGTGCCACCAGTGACCCCGGGATCTACAATCAGCCCCAGCATTTT
>TRBJ1-5|TRBV19|-|-
CASSPRRGDYLSNQPQHF
TGTGCCAGTAGTCCCCGTCGGGGAGACTATCTTAGCAATCAGCCCCAGCATTTT
>TRBJ2-7|TRBV2|TRBD1|once
CASSGTDRVASYEQYF
TGTGCCAGCAGTGGCACCGACAGGGTTGCCTCCTACGAGCAGTACTTC
>TRBJ2-7|TRBV20-1|-|-
CSARGTPGEYF
TGCAGTGCTAGAGGCACACCGGGAGAGTACTTC
>TRBJ2-7|TRBV29-1|-|many
CSVVAAGSYEQYF
TGCAGCGTTGTCGCGGCAGGGTCCTACGAGCAGTACTTC
>TRBJ2-5|TRBV7-2|TRBD2|-
CASGLGGLAGEGETQYF
TGTGCCAGCGGCCTAGGTGGACTAGCGGGAGAAGGAGAGACCCAGTACTTC
>TRBJ1-2|TRBV7-3|-|many
CASSLTGGLYGYTF
TGTGCCAGCAGCTTAACTGGGGGCCTCTATGGCTACACCTTC
>TRBJ2-7|TRBV20-1|-|few
CSAREPGRISYEQYF
TGCAGTGCTAGGGAACCGGGACGGATCTCCTACGAGCAGTACTTC
>TRBJ1-6|TRBV25-1|-|-
CASSTGQTNNSPLHF
TGCGCCAGCAGCACTGGACAGACCAATAATTCACCCCTCCACTTT
>TRBJ2-7|TRBV2|-|-
CASSPTGIYEQYF
TGTGCCAGCAGCCCAACAGGGATCTACGAGCAGTACTTC
>TRBJ1-6|TRBV25-1|-|-
CASSDVWANSPLHF
TGTGCCAGCAGTGATGTCTGGGCGAATTCACCCCTCCACTTT
>TRBJ1-4|TRBV5-4|TRBD1|-
CASRHGTGTNEKLFF
TGTGCCAGCAGACACGGGACAGGGACTAATGAAAAACTGTTTTTT
>TRBJ2-7|TRBV12-3/TRBV12-4|TRBD2|few
CASSRDGTSGYEQYF
TGTGCCAGCAGTCGGGACGGGACTAGCGGATACGAGCAGTACTTC
>TRBJ1-5|TRBV29-1|-|-
CSVVETRGNVKTQHF
TGCAGCGTTGTAGAGACTCGGGGGAACGTGAAGACCCAGCATTTT
>TRBJ1-6|TRBV2|-|few
CASSLGFNSPLHF
TGTGCCAGCAGCCTGGGATTCAATTCACCCCTCCACTTT